Following are 3 T cell receptor beta chains from one sample sequenced in a study of neurological immune-mediated disorders. TCRdb used MiXCR to reprocess the 5' RACE reads, holding one entry per CDR3 protein. The profile shows 50,000 to 60,000 distinct CDR3 sequences, 3% to 4.5% of them singletons. Specimen: CD4+ T cells from blood. These receptors came from a woman aged 40 to 55 with multiple sclerosis.

This clonotype was recorded many times. The rearrangement joins TRBV2 to TRBJ2-2; D possibly matches TRBD1 or TRBD2 (5 bases each). The CDR3 loop spans 13 amino acids. Germline CDR1 reads SNHLY; CDR2 reads FYNNEI. Trimming shortened V by 6 bases and J by 6 bases, and 11 bases separated the two germline ends. This CDR3 is CASRFWGSGELFF. In DNA, the CDR3 is TGTGCCAGCAGATTTTGGGGGTCCGGGGAGCTGTTTTTT.

The V and J genes are TRBV20-1 and TRBJ1-1; 8 nucleotides match TRBD1. Germline assignment: CDR1 DFQATT and CDR2 SNEGSKA (reference sequence). The CDR3 has 14 residues. J was trimmed by 1 base and V by 3 bases; bases with no gene match: 4. This chain's CDR3 is CSARRGQENTEAFF. DNA for the CDR3: TGCAGTGCTAGGAGGGGACAGGAGAACACTGAAGCTTTCTTT.

This clonotype occurred many times. V usage is TRBV15 and J usage is TRBJ2-7, with D hard to call. V lost 3 bases to trimming and J lost 7 bases, with 16 bases between them. Germline assignment: CDR1 LNHNV and CDR2 YYDKDF (reference sequence). The CDR3 is 14 amino acids. CDR3 loop: CATSSLPEAREQYF. CDR3 DNA: TGTGCCACCAGCAGCCTGCCCGAGGCAAGGGAGCAGTACTTC.